This entry lists 29 T cell receptor beta chains sequenced from one sample in a study of blood T cell repertoires in COVID-19. TCRdb's copy holds only in-frame clones and misses some; the assay was immunoSEQ multiplex PCR. The sample records tens of thousands of clones, over 55% being singletons. Input material: peripheral blood. These receptor sequences come from a woman aged 65 to 85 with COVID-19, enrolled during active disease.

This chain joins TRBV3-1 (or the pseudogene TRBV3-2) and TRBJ1-2, with D tentatively TRBD1 (5 bases). The CDR3 covers 14 residues. The germline gives CDR1 LGHDT, CDR2 YNNKEL (reference sequence). V lost 4 bases and J lost 7, with 16 bases in between. The CDR3 DNA is TGTGCCAGCAGCCGCGCAGGGCCGGAGTTTGGCTACACCTTC. Protein product: CASSRAGPEFGYTF.

This rearrangement joins TRBV11-2 to TRBJ2-3; 10 bases match TRBD2. V was clipped by 2 bases and J by 4 bases; unmatched bases: 6. The germline gives CDR1 SGHAT, CDR2 FQNNGV. The CDR3 covers 16 residues. The CDR3 spells CASSLLAGALSDTQYF. The CDR3 nucleotides read TGTGCCAGCAGCTTACTAGCGGGGGCTCTGTCAGATACGCAGTATTTT.

CDR3 loop: CASSYSGGRGTDTQYF. The CDR3 DNA sequence: TGTGCCAGCAGTTACTCGGGCGGGAGGGGCACAGATACGCAGTATTTT. This chain connects TRBV6-5 to TRBJ2-3; 9 positions match TRBD2. V shed 0 bases, J shed 1 base, and the junction held 2 bases outside the gene matches. The CDR3 is 16 amino acids. The V gene's germline CDR1 is MNHEY and CDR2 SVGAGI.

Comment on this clone: Other DNA sequences in this sample translate to the same CDR3. This rearrangement joins TRBV5-1 to TRBJ2-1; D is ambiguous. V lost 1 base to trimming and J lost 7 bases, with 15 bases between them. The CDR3 runs 15 residues. The germline CDR1 and CDR2 sequences are SGHRS and YFSETQ. Here the CDR3 DNA reads TGCGCCAGCAGCTTGACGGCAGGTGGTAGTAATGAGCAGTTCTTC. Protein product: CASSLTAGGSNEQFF.

The rearrangement links TRBV6-5 to TRBJ1-2; D remains unclear. This CDR3 is 11 amino acids long. In germline, CDR1 is MNHEY, CDR2 SVGAGI. V dropped 8 bases and J dropped 0 bases, with 4 bases sitting between them. CDR3 DNA sequence: TGTGCCAGCTACTCTAACTATGGCTACACCTTC. Amino acid sequence: CASYSNYGYTF.

The rearrangement joins TRBV13 to TRBJ2-1; D perhaps matches TRBD2 (5 bases). Trimming removed 4 bases from V and 1 base from J, with 11 bases in between. The CDR3 loop spans 15 amino acids. Germline CDR1 PRHDT, CDR2 FYEKMQ (reference sequence). In nucleotides, the CDR3 is TGTGCCAGCAGCTCCATACTAGGGTCCTACAATGAGCAGTTCTTC. Translated, it gives CASSSILGSYNEQFF.

This clone has just a few counts. This chain connects TRBV18 to TRBJ2-3; 7 bases fit TRBD1. Germline lookup yields CDR1 KGHSH and CDR2 LQKENI. The CDR3 is 15 residues long. V lost 4 bases to trimming and J lost 4 bases; unmatched junction nucleotides: 8. The chain's CDR3 is CASSLDRAWSDTQYF. Here the CDR3 DNA reads TGTGCCAGCTCACTCGACAGGGCTTGGTCAGATACGCAGTATTTT.

V and J are TRBV19 and TRBJ1-2, with 9 bases matching TRBD1. The CDR3 is made up of 15 amino acids. Germline CDR1 is LNHDA and CDR2 is SQIVND (reference sequence). Germline trimming cut 5 bases from V and 4 bases from J; bases unmatched to any gene: 8. The CDR3 loop reads CASSFTGGASYGYTF. Written as DNA, the CDR3 is TGTGCCAGTAGTTTCACAGGGGGCGCGTCCTATGGCTACACCTTC.

A few counts support this clone. The V call is TRBV4-3, the J call TRBJ2-3, with 7 bases that match TRBD1. There are 16 residues in the CDR3. The germline V gene encodes CDR1 LGHNA and CDR2 YSLEER. Germline trimming cut 0 bases from V and 0 bases from J; bases unmatched to any gene: 3. The CDR3 nucleotides are TGCGCCAGCAGCCAAGATTCGGGACAGAGCACAGATACGCAGTATTTT. Its translation: CASSQDSGQSTDTQYF.

V gene TRBV5-5 combines with J gene TRBJ2-3; perhaps TRBD2 as D (6 bases). V was pared by 0 bases and J by 6 bases, with 14 bases between. The CDR3 spans 15 residues. Germline V lookup: CDR1 SGHKS, CDR2 YYEKEE (reference sequence). CDR3 DNA: TGTGCCAGCAGCTTGGTGCCCGGAGGGGTGGATACGCAGTATTTT. Translation gives CASSLVPGGVDTQYF.

This chain links TRBV20-1 with TRBJ2-1; the D gene is possibly TRBD2 (5 bases). Trimming removed 7 bases from V and 6 bases from J, with 10 bases in between. Germline V gene lookup returns CDR1 DFQATT and CDR2 SNEGSKA (reference sequence). This CDR3 is built from 11 residues. CDR3 residues: CSGSSPNEQFF. As DNA, the CDR3 is TGCAGTGGGTCTAGCCCCAATGAGCAGTTCTTC.

In this sample, this clone turned up a few times. V and J are TRBV11-2 and TRBJ2-1; no definite D call. This CDR3 spans 13 amino acids. Germline assignment: CDR1 SGHAT and CDR2 FQNNGV. V was clipped by 2 bases and J by 6 bases, with 8 bases between them. As DNA, the CDR3 is TGTGCCAGCAGCTTAAGTTACTCCAATGAGCAGTTCTTC. Amino acid sequence: CASSLSYSNEQFF.

The chain is built from TRBV6-4 and TRBJ1-2, with D unresolved. V was cut by 7 bases and J by 6 bases, with 15 bases left in between. CDR3 size: 13 residues. Germline V gene lookup returns CDR1 MRHNA and CDR2 SNTAGT. CDR3 coding DNA: TGTGCCAGCAAAGGAGGGAATTACGATGGCTACACCTTC. Residues: CASKGGNYDGYTF.

This clone was counted only a few times. This chain joins TRBV5-4 and TRBJ1-4; 11 positions match TRBD1. CDR1 SGHNT and CDR2 YYREEE come from the germline V gene (reference sequence). With 1 base clipped from V and 10 bases from J, the junction kept 6 bases outside the gene matches. This CDR3 contains 15 residues. CDR3 coding DNA: TGTGCCAGCAGCTTGTCGGGACAGGGGGTGGGAAAACTGTTTTTT. It specifies CASSLSGQGVGKLFF.

This clone was observed a handful of times. This sequence joins TRBV5-4 and TRBJ2-1; 8 nucleotides agree with TRBD2. The CDR3 is 15 residues long. CDR1 and CDR2 (germline): SGHNT, YYREEE (reference sequence). With 0 bases clipped from V and 2 bases from J, the junction kept 1 base outside the gene matches. The CDR3 DNA sequence: TGTGCCAGCAGCTTGGTAGCGGGACCCTACAATGAGCAGTTCTTC. It specifies CASSLVAGPYNEQFF.

This chain links TRBV6-2 or TRBV6-3 with TRBJ2-2; perhaps TRBD2 as D (6 bases). The CDR3 spans 15 residues. Trimming removed 2 bases from V and 4 bases from J, with 11 bases in between. Germline-derived CDR1 and CDR2 are MNHEY and SVGEGT. CDR3 nucleotide sequence: TGTGCCAGCAGTTACGGAGGGACTGTCACCGGGGAGCTGTTTTTT. Protein: CASSYGGTVTGELFF.

This sequence joins TRBV6-4 and TRBJ2-1; 11 bases are shared with TRBD2. Germline CDR1 is MRHNA and CDR2 is SNTAGT. V shed 0 bases and J 12 bases; nucleotides not matched to a gene: 10. This CDR3 spans 16 amino acids. DNA for the CDR3: TGTGCCAGCAGTGACTCGGAACGACTAGCGGGGTGGGGGCAGTTCTTC. As protein: CASSDSERLAGWGQFF.

By share, this clone ranks as medium-sized. The genes are TRBV5-1 and TRBJ1-4; TRBD1 matches 10 bases. J was trimmed by 8 bases and V by 4 bases; bases with no gene match: 5. The germline CDR1 and CDR2 sequences are SGHRS and YFSETQ. This CDR3 has 14 residues. The CDR3 DNA reads as TGCGCCAGCAGCCCGGGACAGGGGAGCGAAAAACTGTTTTTT. It translates to CASSPGQGSEKLFF. The entire variable domain, with the rest obtained from reference TRBV5-1 and TRBJ1-4, is as follows: KAGVTQTPRYLIKTRGQQVTLSCSPISGHRSVSWYQQTPGQGLQFLFEYFSETQRNKGNFPGRFSGRQFSNSRSEMNVSTLELGDSALYLCASSPGQGSEKLFFGSGTQLSVL.

This chain links TRBV4-2 with TRBJ2-1, with TRBD2 as a possible D gene (5 bases). Trimming removed 0 bases from V and 8 bases from J, with 8 bases in between. Germline CDR1 is LGHNA and CDR2 is YNFKEQ. This CDR3 comprises 13 residues. DNA for the CDR3: TGTGCCAGCAGCCAAGATCCCGGGGATGAGCAGTTCTTC. This codes for CASSQDPGDEQFF.

The chain uses TRBV5-6 and TRBJ1-1, with TRBD1 matching 7 bases. Germline CDR1 reads SGHDT; CDR2 reads YYEEEE. The CDR3 has 14 amino acids. The trim removed 0 bases at V and 7 bases at J, leaving 6 bases unmatched. The CDR3 protein is CASSLGEGAGEAFF. The CDR3 coding sequence is TGTGCCAGCAGCTTGGGAGAGGGGGCTGGTGAAGCTTTCTTT.

This clone was detected a few times. This chain joins TRBV6-6 and TRBJ2-4; D might be TRBD2 (6 bases). CDR1 and CDR2 (germline): MNHNY, SVGAGI (reference sequence). The CDR3 runs 14 residues. The germline V and J ends were trimmed by 1 base and 8 bases, with 12 bases remaining between them. The CDR3 bases are TGTGCCAGCAGTTACTTCGGGACTGGAGACATTCAGTACTTC. It yields the protein CASSYFGTGDIQYF.

V usage is TRBV6-2 or TRBV6-3 and J usage is TRBJ2-2; 10 bases are shared with TRBD2. The CDR3 covers 18 residues. The germline gives CDR1 MNHEY, CDR2 SVGEGT. The J segment lost 2 bases and the V segment lost 7 bases, leaving 13 bases of the junction unmatched. CDR3: CASTPPGLAGGNTGELFF. In DNA form, the CDR3 reads TGTGCCAGCACCCCACCCGGATTAGCGGGGGGTAACACCGGGGAGCTGTTTTTT.

The V and J genes are TRBV9 and TRBJ2-3; TRBD2 matches 11 bases. The CDR3 extends over 19 amino acids. V was pared by 4 bases and J by 0 bases, with 13 bases of the junction left unmatched. CDR1 and CDR2 (germline): SGDLS, YYNGEE. CDR3 coding DNA: TGTGCCAGCAGCCCTGGACTAGCGGGCCTCACGTACAGCACAGATACGCAGTATTTT. Translation: CASSPGLAGLTYSTDTQYF.

V is TRBV5-8 and J is TRBJ2-3, with TRBD2 matching over 8 bases. There are 12 residues in the CDR3. Germline-derived CDR1 and CDR2 are SGHTS and YDEGEE. V shed 9 bases, J shed 6 bases, and the junction held 6 bases outside the gene matches. The CDR3 coding sequence is TGTGCCACCATCGGCGGGGGGGATACGCAGTATTTT. Translation gives CATIGGGDTQYF.

This clone was counted a few times. V is TRBV7-2 and J is TRBJ2-2; 12 nucleotides match TRBD2. The CDR3 loop spans 16 amino acids. J gave up 7 bases and V 5 bases, and 8 bases lay outside the gene matches. The germline CDR1 and CDR2 sequences are SGHTA and FQGNSA. The CDR3 DNA reads TGTGCCAGCAGCCTCAGACTAGCGGGAGCAAACGGGGAGCTGTTTTTT. Translation gives CASSLRLAGANGELFF.

This clone was detected once. V is TRBV4-2 and J is TRBJ2-2, with D perhaps matching TRBD1 (6 bases). Per germline, CDR1 LGHNA and CDR2 YNFKEQ. The V gene lost 6 bases and the J gene lost 1 base, with 15 bases spanning the gap. This CDR3 spans 16 amino acids. CDR3 protein: CASSSSPGQNTGELFF. CDR3 in DNA: TGTGCCAGCAGTTCGTCCCCGGGACAGAACACCGGGGAGCTGTTTTTT.

The V call is TRBV24-1, the J call TRBJ2-1, with 7 bases aligning to TRBD2. V lost 2 bases and J lost 7; bases outside the gene matches: 13. Germline V CDR1 and CDR2: KGHDR, SFDVKD. This CDR3 contains 17 residues. The CDR3 coding sequence is TGTGCCACCAGTGATTACCCGAATAGCGGGCATAGGAATGAGCAGTTCTTC. Translated, it gives CATSDYPNSGHRNEQFF.

J is TRBJ2-5 and V is TRBV19; TRBD1 matches 12 bases. CDR1 LNHDA and CDR2 SQIVND come from the germline V gene (reference sequence). V was clipped by 3 bases and J by 4 bases; unmatched bases: 9. This CDR3 is built from 17 residues. Here the CDR3 reads CASSIGTGGLEGETQYF. CDR3 sequence (DNA): TGTGCCAGTAGTATTGGGACAGGGGGCTTGGAGGGAGAGACCCAGTACTTC.

The chain recombines TRBV7-2 with TRBJ2-5, with a possible D match to TRBD2 (6 bases). V gave up 3 bases and J gave up 5 bases, with 7 bases separating them. The length of the CDR3 is 12 residues. Per germline, CDR1 SGHTA and CDR2 FQGNSA. The CDR3 region is CASSFRGETQYF. As DNA, the CDR3 is TGTGCCAGCAGCTTTCGGGGGGAGACCCAGTACTTC.